Each of the 9 T cell receptor beta chains below was sequenced from the same sample in a study of monozygotic twins with inflammatory bowel disease. TCRdb reprocessed the 5' RACE reads; each CDR3 protein has one entry and no DNA is given. This repertoire includes 350,000 to 550,000 distinct CDR3 sequences. The sequenced material came from blood. The source is a human donor with ulcerative colitis or Crohn's disease, or a healthy co-twin of an affected twin (not recorded which).

The J gene is TRBJ1-2, the V gene TRBV7-2; the TCRdb call, TRBD1, lacks DNA for checking. CDR1 SGHTA and CDR2 FQGNSA come from the germline V gene. This CDR3 region has 14 residues. The CDR3 protein is CASCLGDSQYGYTF.

The chain couples TRBV12-3 or TRBV12-4 to TRBJ1-5; checking the TCRdb D call of TRBD1 is not possible without DNA. This CDR3 spans 15 amino acids. The CDR3 spells CASSRQGAGNQPQHF.

The CDR3 spells CATSTAGVRELFF. The genes are TRBV24-1 and TRBJ2-2; TCRdb calls TRBD1, which cannot be checked without DNA. Germline V gene lookup returns CDR1 KGHDR and CDR2 SFDVKD. CDR3 length: 13 residues.

The CDR3 sequence: CASSLTIRGRETQYF. The V call is TRBV7-2, the J call TRBJ2-5. Germline V gene sequence: CDR1 SGHTA, CDR2 FQGNSA. The CDR3 loop spans 15 amino acids.

V usage is TRBV3-1 and J usage is TRBJ2-7; TCRdb names TRBD1, which stays unverified in the absence of DNA. The CDR3 has 13 residues. CDR1 LGHDT and CDR2 YNNKEL come from the germline V gene (reference sequence). This CDR3 is CASSRDPNYEQYF.

This chain uses TRBV7-3 with TRBJ2-5; TCRdb lists TRBD1, though no DNA is available to test this call. CDR3 length: 14 residues. Germline V gene data show CDR1 as SGHTA and CDR2 as FQGTGA. The CDR3 sequence: CASSLTDRTAAQYF.

The J gene is TRBJ1-1, the V gene TRBV7-9. The germline V gene encodes CDR1 SEHNR and CDR2 FQNEAQ (reference sequence). The CDR3 consists of 15 residues. The CDR3 region is CASSLHGPQNTEAFF.

The V call is TRBV20-1, the J call TRBJ2-2; TCRdb calls TRBD2, which cannot be checked without DNA. This CDR3 is built from 14 residues. Per germline, CDR1 DFQATT and CDR2 SNEGSKA (reference sequence). CDR3 sequence reads: CSARGLRNTGELFF.

CDR3 residues: CASSLLPGTGELFF. The chain recombines TRBV7-3 with TRBJ2-2; TCRdb picks TRBD1, but there is no DNA to check that call. The CDR3 is made up of 14 amino acids. The germline V gene has CDR1 SGHTA and CDR2 FQGTGA.